The T cell receptor beta chain described here comes from a study of shared clonotypes between healthy human individuals. Overall study findings and caveats: An expected dependence of interdonor clonotype sharing on sequencing depth was noted.

On this clone itself: Its target is unknown.

The CDR3 has 16 amino acids. Trimming took 0 bases from V and 2 from J; bases not matched to a gene: 7. Germline CDR1 is SGHTS and CDR2 is YDEGEE. Data came from immunoSEQ multiplex PCR; TCRdb stores just in-frame clones and leaves some out. The table lists almost 700,000 clones, under 95% of them singletons, with 24% in the top ten. Naive CD8 populations comprised CD45RO-negative cells positively selected for CCR7, excluding terminally differentiated effector memory CD45RA+ cells. The sample taken for sequencing was naive CD8+ T cells sorted from blood. V and J are TRBV5-8 and TRBJ2-7; 8 bases match TRBD2. This clonotype originated in a man aged 30 to 39 in good health. Here the CDR3 DNA reads TGTGCCAGCAGCTTGGCCGGGGCGGGAGGACCCTACGAGCAGTACTTC. It encodes CASSLAGAGGPYEQYF.